This T cell receptor beta chain originates from a study of blood T cell repertoires in COVID-19. Study at large: Samples of COVID-19 (acute and convalescent) were obtained from the United States, Italy and Spain. Sources were T cells, B-cell-depleted T cells, or PBMCs; the material itself was cDNA or gDNA.

The V and J ends lost 4 bases and 1 base, in that order; junction bases with no gene match: 9. The CDR3 sequence is 17 residues long. Germline lookup yields CDR1 LGHDT and CDR2 YNNKEL (reference sequence). The protocol was immunoSEQ multiplex PCR, while the TCRdb copy is restricted to in-frame clones and leaves out a portion. The sample contains 150,000 to 200,000 clones, around 90% of which appear only once. Sequencing was performed on peripheral blood. This chain connects TRBV3-1 (or the pseudogene TRBV3-2) to TRBJ2-3, with 9 bases fitting TRBD2. The sequence came from a human donor in a cohort sampled during active COVID-19. CDR3 loop: CASSRSGREGRTDTQYF. CDR3 bases: TGTGCCAGCAGCCGTTCGGGGCGGGAGGGACGCACAGATACGCAGTATTTT.